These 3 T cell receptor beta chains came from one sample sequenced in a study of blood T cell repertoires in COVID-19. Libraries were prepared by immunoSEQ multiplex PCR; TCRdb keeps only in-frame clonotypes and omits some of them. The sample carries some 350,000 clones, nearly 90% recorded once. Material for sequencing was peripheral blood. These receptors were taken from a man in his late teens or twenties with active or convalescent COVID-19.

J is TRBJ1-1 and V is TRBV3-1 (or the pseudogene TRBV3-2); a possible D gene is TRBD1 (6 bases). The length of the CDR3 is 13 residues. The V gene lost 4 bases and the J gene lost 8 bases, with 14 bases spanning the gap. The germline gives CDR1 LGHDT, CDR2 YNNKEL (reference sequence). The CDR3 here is CASSLQGTQEAFF. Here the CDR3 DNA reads TGTGCCAGCAGCCTGCAGGGGACCCAAGAAGCTTTCTTT.

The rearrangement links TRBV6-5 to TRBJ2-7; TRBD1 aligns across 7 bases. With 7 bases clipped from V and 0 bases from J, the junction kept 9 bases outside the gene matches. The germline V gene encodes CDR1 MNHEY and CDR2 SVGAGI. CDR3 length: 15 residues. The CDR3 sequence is CASKTPGTVSYEQYF. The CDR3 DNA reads TGTGCCAGCAAAACCCCCGGGACAGTCTCCTACGAGCAGTACTTC.

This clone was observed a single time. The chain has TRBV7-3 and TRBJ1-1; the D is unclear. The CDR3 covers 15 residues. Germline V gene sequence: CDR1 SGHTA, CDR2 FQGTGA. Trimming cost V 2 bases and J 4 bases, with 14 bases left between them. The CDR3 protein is CASSLSANTLTEAFF. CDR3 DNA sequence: TGTGCCAGCAGCTTATCCGCCAACACCCTCACTGAAGCTTTCTTT.